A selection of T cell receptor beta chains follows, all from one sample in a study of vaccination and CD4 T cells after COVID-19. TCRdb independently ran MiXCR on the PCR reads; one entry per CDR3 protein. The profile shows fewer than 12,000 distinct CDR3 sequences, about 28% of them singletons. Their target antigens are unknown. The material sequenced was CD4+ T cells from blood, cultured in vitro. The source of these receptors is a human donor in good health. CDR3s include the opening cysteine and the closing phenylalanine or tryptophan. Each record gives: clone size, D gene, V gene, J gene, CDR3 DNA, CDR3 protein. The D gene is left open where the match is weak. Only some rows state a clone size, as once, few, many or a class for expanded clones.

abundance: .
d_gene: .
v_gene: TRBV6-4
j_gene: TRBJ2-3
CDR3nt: TGTGCCAGCAGTGACGGGATCGGGACAGATACGCAGTATTTT
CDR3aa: CASSDGIGTDTQYF

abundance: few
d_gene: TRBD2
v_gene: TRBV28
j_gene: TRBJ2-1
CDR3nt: TGTGCCAGCAGTTATCCATCGACTAGCGGGAGTTTCAATGAGCAGTTCTTC
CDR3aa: CASSYPSTSGSFNEQFF

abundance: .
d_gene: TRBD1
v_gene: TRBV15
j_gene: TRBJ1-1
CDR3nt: TGTGCCACCAGCAGGGACAGGGGGCGAACTGAAGCTTTCTTT
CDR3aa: CATSRDRGRTEAFF

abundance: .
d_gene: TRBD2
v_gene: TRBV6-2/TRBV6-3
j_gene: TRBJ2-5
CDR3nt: TGTGCCAGCAGTTACTCGCGTCTAGCGGGGAACCAAGAGACCCAGTACTTC
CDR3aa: CASSYSRLAGNQETQYF

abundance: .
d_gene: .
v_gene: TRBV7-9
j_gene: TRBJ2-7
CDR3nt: TGTGCCAGCAGCTTAGGAGGCGCACAGTTCTTTTACGAGCAGTACTTC
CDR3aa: CASSLGGAQFFYEQYF

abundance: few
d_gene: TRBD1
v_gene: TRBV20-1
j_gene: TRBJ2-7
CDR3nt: TGCAGTGCTAGAGATCAGGGACAGGGGTCCTACGAGCAGTACTTC
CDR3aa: CSARDQGQGSYEQYF

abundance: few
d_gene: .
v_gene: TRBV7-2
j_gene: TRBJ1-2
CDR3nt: TGTGCCAGCAGCTTAGGGGGGCAAACCTATGGCTACACCTTC
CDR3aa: CASSLGGQTYGYTF

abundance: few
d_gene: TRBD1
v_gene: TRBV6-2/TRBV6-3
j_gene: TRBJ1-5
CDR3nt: TGTGCCAGCAGCAAAACAGGGGGCAGTCAGCCCCAGCATTTT
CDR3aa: CASSKTGGSQPQHF

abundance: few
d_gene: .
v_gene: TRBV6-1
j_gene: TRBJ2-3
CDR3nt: TGTGCCCTGCAGGGTACTAGCACAGATACGCAGTATTTT
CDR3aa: CALQGTSTDTQYF

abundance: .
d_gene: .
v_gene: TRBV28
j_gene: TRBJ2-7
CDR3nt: TGTGCCAGCAGTAGCCCCTCAGGGCCCTACGAGCAGTACTTC
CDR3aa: CASSSPSGPYEQYF

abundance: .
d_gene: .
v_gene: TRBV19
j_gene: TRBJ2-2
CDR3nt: TGTGCCAGTAGTTTAAGCGGGGAGCTGTTTTTT
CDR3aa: CASSLSGELFF

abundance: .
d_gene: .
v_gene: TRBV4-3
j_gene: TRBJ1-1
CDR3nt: TGCGCCAGCAGTATGACTGGGAACACTGAAGCTTTCTTT
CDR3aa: CASSMTGNTEAFF

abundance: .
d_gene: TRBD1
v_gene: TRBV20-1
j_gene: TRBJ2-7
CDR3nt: TGCAGTGCTAGAGAGGGGGACAGGGAGTCGGGCGAGCAGTACTTC
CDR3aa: CSAREGDRESGEQYF

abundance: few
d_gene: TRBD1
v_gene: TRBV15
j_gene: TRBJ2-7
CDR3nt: TGTGCCACCAGCACCAGACAGGGGGCAAGCGAGCAGTACTTC
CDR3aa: CATSTRQGASEQYF

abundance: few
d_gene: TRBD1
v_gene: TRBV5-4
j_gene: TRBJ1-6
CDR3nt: TGTGCCAGCAGCCGAGATCGACAGGGGATGAATTCACCCCTCCACTTT
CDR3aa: CASSRDRQGMNSPLHF

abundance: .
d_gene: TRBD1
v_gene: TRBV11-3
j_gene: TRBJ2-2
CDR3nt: TGTGCCAGCAGCTCCCGGGACAGGCCCTCTGGGACCGGGGAGCTGTTTTTT
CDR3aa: CASSSRDRPSGTGELFF

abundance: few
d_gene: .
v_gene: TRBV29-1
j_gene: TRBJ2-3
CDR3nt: TGCAGCGTTAATGAGGGAGTAGATACGCAGTATTTT
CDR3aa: CSVNEGVDTQYF

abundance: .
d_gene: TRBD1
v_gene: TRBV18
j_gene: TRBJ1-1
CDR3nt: TGTGCCAGCTCACCACCCAGGGGGATATACACTGAAGCTTTCTTT
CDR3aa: CASSPPRGIYTEAFF

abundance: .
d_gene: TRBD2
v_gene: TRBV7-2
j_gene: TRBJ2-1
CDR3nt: TGTGCCAGCAGCGCTACAGGACTAGCGGGATTCACGTTCTTC
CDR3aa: CASSATGLAGFTFF

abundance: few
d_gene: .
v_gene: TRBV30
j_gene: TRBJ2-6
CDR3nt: TGTGCCTGGTACAGGCCTGGGGCCAACGTCCTGACTTTC
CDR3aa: CAWYRPGANVLTF

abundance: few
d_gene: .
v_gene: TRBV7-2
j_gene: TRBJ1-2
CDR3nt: TGTGCCAGCAGCTTCGGGACGCAATTATATGGCTACACCTTC
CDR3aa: CASSFGTQLYGYTF

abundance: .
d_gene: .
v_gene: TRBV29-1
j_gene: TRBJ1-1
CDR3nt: TGCAGCGTGTCCTCCCCCGACAGGAGTCCCTGGGACACTGAAGCTTTCTTT
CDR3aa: CSVSSPDRSPWDTEAFF

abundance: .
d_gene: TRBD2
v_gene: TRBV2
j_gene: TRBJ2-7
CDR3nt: TGTGCCAGTACCCTCGGGCGGGGGGCCTCCTACGAGCAGTACTTC
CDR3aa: CASTLGRGASYEQYF

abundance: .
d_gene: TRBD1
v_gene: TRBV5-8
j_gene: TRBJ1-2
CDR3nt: TGTGCCAGCAGCTTGGAGGGACAGGGGTCTAGGGTCGGCGGCTACACCTTC
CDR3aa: CASSLEGQGSRVGGYTF

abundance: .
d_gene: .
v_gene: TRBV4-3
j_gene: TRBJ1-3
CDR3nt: TGCGCCAGCAGCCAAGATTTCGGGGTCGGTGACACCATATATTTT
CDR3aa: CASSQDFGVGDTIYF

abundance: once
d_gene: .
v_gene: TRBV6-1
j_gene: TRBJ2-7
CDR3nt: TGTGCCAGCAGCTATCGACAGCCGAGCCTTTTTGGCGAGCAGTACTTC
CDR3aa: CASSYRQPSLFGEQYF

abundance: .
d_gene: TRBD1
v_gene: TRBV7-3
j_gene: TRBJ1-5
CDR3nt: TGTGCCAGCAGCTCCGACCCTCCAGGGGGTAAGAGGAATCAGCCCCAGCATTTT
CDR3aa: CASSSDPPGGKRNQPQHF

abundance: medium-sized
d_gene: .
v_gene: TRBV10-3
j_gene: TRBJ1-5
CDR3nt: TGTGCCATCAGTGAGGCATTCAAGAAGGGAAGCAATCAGCCCCAGCATTTT
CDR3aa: CAISEAFKKGSNQPQHF

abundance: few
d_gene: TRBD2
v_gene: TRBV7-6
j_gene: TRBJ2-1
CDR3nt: TGTGCCAGCAGCTTATTGGCCCTAGCGGGAGGGTCTGAGCAGTTCTTC
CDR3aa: CASSLLALAGGSEQFF